This TCR beta chain derives from a study of T cell repertoires in cytomegalovirus infection. TCRdb reanalysed the reads using MiXCR and keeps one entry per CDR3 protein. The table has some 280,000 distinct CDR3 sequences, around 13% seen once; the top ten hold 7% to 9.5%. Germline CDR1 reads DFQATT; CDR2 reads SNEGSKA (reference sequence). The CDR3 runs to 12 residues. The V gene lost 1 base and the J gene lost 10 bases, with 11 bases spanning the gap. This clonotype has more than one count but fewer than ten. The sequencing input was PBMCs. The TCR comes from a human donor in good health (CMV status not recorded). Some clones in this sample may be carry-over from other donors' samples. The chain uses TRBV20-1 and TRBJ2-1; D perhaps matches TRBD1 (7 bases). CDR3 protein: CSARAPGGEQFF. As DNA, the CDR3 is TGCAGTGCTAGAGCTCCAGGGGGGGAGCAGTTCTTC.